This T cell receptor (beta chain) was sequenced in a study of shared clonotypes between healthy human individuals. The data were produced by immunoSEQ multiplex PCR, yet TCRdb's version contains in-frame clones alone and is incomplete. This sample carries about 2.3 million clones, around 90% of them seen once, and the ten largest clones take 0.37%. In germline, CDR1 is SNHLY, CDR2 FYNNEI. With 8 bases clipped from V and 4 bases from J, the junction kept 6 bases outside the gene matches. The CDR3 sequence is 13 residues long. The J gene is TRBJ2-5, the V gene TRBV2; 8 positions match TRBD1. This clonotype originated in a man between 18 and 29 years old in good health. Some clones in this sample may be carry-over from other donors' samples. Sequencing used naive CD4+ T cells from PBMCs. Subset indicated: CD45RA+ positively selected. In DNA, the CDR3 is TGTGCCAGCCTGCAGGGGGCTAGAGAGACCCAGTACTTC. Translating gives CASLQGARETQYF. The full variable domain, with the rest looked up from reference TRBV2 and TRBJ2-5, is EPEVTQTPSHQVTQMGQEVILRCVPISNHLYFYWYRQILGQKVEFLVSFYNNEISEKSEIFDDQFSVERPDGSNFTLKIRSTKLEDSAMYFCASLQGARETQYFGPGTRLLVL.